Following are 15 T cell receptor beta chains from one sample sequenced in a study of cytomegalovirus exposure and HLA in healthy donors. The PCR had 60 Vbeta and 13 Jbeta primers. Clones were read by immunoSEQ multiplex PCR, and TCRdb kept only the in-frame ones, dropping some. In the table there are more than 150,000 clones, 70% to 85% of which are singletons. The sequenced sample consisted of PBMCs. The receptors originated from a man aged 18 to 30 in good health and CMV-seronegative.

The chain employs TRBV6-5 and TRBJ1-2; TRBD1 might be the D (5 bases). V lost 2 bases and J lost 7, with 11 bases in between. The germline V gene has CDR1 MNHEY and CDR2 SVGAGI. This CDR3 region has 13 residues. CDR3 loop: CASSYGGERGYTF. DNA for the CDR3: TGTGCCAGCAGTTACGGGGGGGAGCGTGGCTACACCTTC.

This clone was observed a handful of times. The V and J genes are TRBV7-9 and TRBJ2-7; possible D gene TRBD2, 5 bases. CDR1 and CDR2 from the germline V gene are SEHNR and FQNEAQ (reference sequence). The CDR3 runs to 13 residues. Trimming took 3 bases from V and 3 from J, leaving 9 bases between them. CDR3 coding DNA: TGTGCCAGCAGCTTGGGAGCATACTACGAGCAGTACTTC. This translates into CASSLGAYYEQYF.

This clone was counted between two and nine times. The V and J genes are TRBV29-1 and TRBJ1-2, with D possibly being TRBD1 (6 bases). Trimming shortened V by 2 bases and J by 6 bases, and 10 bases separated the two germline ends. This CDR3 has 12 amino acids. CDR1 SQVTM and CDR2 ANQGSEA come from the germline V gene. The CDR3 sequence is CSVESAGDGYTF. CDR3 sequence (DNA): TGCAGCGTTGAATCGGCAGGGGATGGCTACACCTTC.

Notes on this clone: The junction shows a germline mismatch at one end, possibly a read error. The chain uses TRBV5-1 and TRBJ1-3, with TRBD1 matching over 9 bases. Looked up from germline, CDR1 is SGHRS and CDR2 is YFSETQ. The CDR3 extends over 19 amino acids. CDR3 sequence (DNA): TGCGCCAGCAGCTTGGCGGGACAGGGAAGAGGAACGGCTGGGAACACCATATATTTT. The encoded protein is CASSLAGQGRGTAGNTIYF.

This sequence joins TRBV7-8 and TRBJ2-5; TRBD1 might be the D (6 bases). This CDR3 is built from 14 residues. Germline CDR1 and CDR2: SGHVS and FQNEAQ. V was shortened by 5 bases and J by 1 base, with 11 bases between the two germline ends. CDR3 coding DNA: TGTGCCAGCAGCGCCAACAGGGCCCAAGAGACCCAGTACTTC. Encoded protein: CASSANRAQETQYF.

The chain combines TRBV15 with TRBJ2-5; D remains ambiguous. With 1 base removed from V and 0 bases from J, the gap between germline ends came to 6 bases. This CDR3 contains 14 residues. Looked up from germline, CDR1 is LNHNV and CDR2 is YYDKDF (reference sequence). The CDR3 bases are TGTGCCACCAGCAGAGCCAGAAACCAAGAGACCCAGTACTTC. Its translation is CATSRARNQETQYF.

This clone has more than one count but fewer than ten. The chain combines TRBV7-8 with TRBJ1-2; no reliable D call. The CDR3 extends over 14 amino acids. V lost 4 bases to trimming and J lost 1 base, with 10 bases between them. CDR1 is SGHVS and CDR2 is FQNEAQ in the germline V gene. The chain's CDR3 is CASSSTELNYGYTF. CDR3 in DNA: TGTGCCAGCAGCTCCACAGAGCTTAACTATGGCTACACCTTC.

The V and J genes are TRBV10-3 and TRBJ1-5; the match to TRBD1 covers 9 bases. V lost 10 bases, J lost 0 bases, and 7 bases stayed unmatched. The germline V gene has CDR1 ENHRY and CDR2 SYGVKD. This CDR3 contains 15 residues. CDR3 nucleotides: TGTGCCAGTGGGGGGGACAGGGTTAGCAATCAGCCCCAGCATTTT. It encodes CASGGDRVSNQPQHF.

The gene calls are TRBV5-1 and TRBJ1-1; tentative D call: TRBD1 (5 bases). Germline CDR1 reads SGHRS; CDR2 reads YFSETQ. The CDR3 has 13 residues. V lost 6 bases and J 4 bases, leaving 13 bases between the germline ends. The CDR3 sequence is CASNPQGSTEAFF. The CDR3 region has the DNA TGCGCCAGCAACCCCCAGGGAAGCACTGAAGCTTTCTTT.

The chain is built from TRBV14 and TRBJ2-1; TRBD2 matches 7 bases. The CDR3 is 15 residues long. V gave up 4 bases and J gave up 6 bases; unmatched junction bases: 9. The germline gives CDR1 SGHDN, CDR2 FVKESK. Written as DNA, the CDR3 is TGTGCCAGCAGCCCCAATCTGGGGGGGGGCAATGAGCAGTTCTTC. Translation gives CASSPNLGGGNEQFF.

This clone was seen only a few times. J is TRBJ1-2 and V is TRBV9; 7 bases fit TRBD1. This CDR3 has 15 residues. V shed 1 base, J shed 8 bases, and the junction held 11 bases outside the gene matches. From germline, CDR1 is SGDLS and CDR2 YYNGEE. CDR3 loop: CASSVQQGEMGGYTF. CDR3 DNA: TGTGCCAGCAGCGTACAGCAGGGGGAAATGGGAGGCTACACCTTC.

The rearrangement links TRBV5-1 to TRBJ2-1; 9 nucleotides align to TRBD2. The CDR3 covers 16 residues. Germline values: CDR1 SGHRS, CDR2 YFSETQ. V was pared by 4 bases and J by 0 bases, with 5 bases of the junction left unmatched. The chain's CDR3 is CASSITSGFSYNEQFF. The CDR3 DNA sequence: TGCGCCAGCAGCATTACTAGCGGGTTCTCCTACAATGAGCAGTTCTTC.

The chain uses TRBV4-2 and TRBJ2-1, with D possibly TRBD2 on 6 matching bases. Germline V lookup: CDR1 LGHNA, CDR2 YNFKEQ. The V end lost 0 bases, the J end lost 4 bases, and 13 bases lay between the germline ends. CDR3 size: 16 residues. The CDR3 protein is CASSQDGGTGYNEQFF. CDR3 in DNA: TGTGCCAGCAGCCAAGATGGGGGGACTGGATACAATGAGCAGTTCTTC.

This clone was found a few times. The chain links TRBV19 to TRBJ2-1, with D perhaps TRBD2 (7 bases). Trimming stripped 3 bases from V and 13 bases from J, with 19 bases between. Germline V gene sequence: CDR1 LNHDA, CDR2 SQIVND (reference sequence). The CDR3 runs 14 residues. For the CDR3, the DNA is TGTGCCAGTAGTATTCTGGGGGGGCAGGCCCTCCAGTTCTTC. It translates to CASSILGGQALQFF.

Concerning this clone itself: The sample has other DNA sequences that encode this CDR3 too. This CDR3 is CASSLDRCRHRGQPYEQYF. The CDR3 DNA reads TGTGCCAGCAGCTTGGATCGATGTCGCCACAGGGGACAGCCCTACGAGCAGTACTTC. The gene calls are TRBV5-4 and TRBJ2-7, with 7 bases fitting TRBD1. Germline assignment: CDR1 SGHNT and CDR2 YYREEE (reference sequence). V lost 0 bases, J lost 2 bases, and 17 bases stayed unmatched. The length of the CDR3 is 19 residues.